This is a list of T cell receptor beta chains from one sample in a study of vaccination and CD4 T cells after COVID-19. No antigen has been assigned to these receptors. MiXCR was run by TCRdb on the PCR reads, yielding one entry per CDR3 protein. This table has over 8,500 distinct CDR3 sequences, around two fifths appearing once. Source material: CD4+ T cells from blood, cultured in vitro. The source of these receptors is a human donor who had recovered from COVID-19. CDR3s include the opening cysteine and the closing phenylalanine or tryptophan. Fields, in order: V gene, J gene, CDR3 length, D gene, clone size, CDR3 DNA, CDR3 protein. The D gene is left open where the match is weak. A clone size is listed for some rows: how often the clone was seen (once, few, many), or a class if it is expanded.

TRBV12-3/TRBV12-4,TRBJ1-1,12,.,.,TGTGCCAGCAGTTCAGTCGGCACTGAAGCTTTCTTT,CASSSVGTEAFF
TRBV24-1,TRBJ2-3,15,TRBD2,few,TGTGCCACCAGTGACGCTAGCGGGGCTACAGATACGCAGTATTTT,CATSDASGATDTQYF
TRBV6-1,TRBJ1-3,16,TRBD1,.,TGTGCCAGCAGTATCCACCAGGGGGCGGCGGGAAACACCATATATTTT,CASSIHQGAAGNTIYF
TRBV29-1,TRBJ1-5,14,.,medium-sized,TGCAGCGTTCCTGCCGCCTTGGGATATCAGCCCCAGCATTTT,CSVPAALGYQPQHF
TRBV4-1,TRBJ1-3,13,.,.,TGCGCCAGCAGCCGACAGGCGGGAAACACCATATATTTT,CASSRQAGNTIYF
TRBV6-5,TRBJ2-5,15,TRBD1,few,TGTGCCAGCAGTTCCAGGGGGCGCTTCCAAGAGACCCAGTACTTC,CASSSRGRFQETQYF
TRBV9,TRBJ1-6,14,.,.,TGTGCCAGCAGCGTAGAAGGGAGTCTTTCACCCCTCCACTTT,CASSVEGSLSPLHF
TRBV11-2,TRBJ1-4,16,.,medium-sized,TGTGCCAGCAGCTCCGACTTTTCGACAGTGTATGAAAAACTGTTTTTT,CASSSDFSTVYEKLFF
TRBV11-3,TRBJ1-1,15,TRBD1,.,TGTGCCAGCAGCTTCTCTGGGACAGGGGGCACTGAAGCTTTCTTT,CASSFSGTGGTEAFF
TRBV20-1,TRBJ1-2,13,.,few,TGCAGTGCTAGAGAACAACCGGACTATGGCTACACCTTC,CSAREQPDYGYTF
TRBV4-1,TRBJ2-3,15,TRBD2,.,TGCGCCAGCAGCCAAGAGGGGACTAGCGAAGATACGCAGTATTTT,CASSQEGTSEDTQYF
TRBV20-1,TRBJ2-7,17,.,.,TGCAGTGCTAGACCCGAGGCCGACCGACAGGGACTCCACGAGCAGTACTTC,CSARPEADRQGLHEQYF
TRBV27,TRBJ1-2,17,.,.,TGTGCCAGCAGTCCGAGACTTCCGGGACCCCCATTCTATGGCTACACCTTC,CASSPRLPGPPFYGYTF
TRBV30,TRBJ2-5,15,.,.,TGTGCCTGGAGTTCGGGTGGGGGAGGTGGAGAGACCCAGTACTTC,CAWSSGGGGGETQYF
TRBV6-2/TRBV6-3,TRBJ1-6,14,.,few,TGTGCCAGCAGTTATACGGGGGCGGATTCACCCCTCCACTTT,CASSYTGADSPLHF
TRBV20-1,TRBJ1-3,14,TRBD1,.,TGCAGTGCTAGAGGGGACAGCATTGGAAACACCATATATTTT,CSARGDSIGNTIYF
TRBV12-3/TRBV12-4,TRBJ1-5,17,.,few,TGTGCCAGCAGTGTGGGATGGGGGGCGTTACGCAATCAGCCCCAGCATTTT,CASSVGWGALRNQPQHF
TRBV15,TRBJ2-3,16,TRBD1,.,TGTGCCACCAGCGGCAGACAGGGGAGCGTCACAGATACGCAGTATTTT,CATSGRQGSVTDTQYF
TRBV6-2/TRBV6-3,TRBJ2-7,12,.,.,TGTGCCAGCAGCCCGCCAGGGGACGAGCAGTACTTC,CASSPPGDEQYF
TRBV6-5,TRBJ2-3,16,.,few,TGTGCCAGCAGTTACTCGATCGACAGAACCACAGATACGCAGTATTTT,CASSYSIDRTTDTQYF
TRBV6-1,TRBJ1-5,13,.,few,TGTGCCAGCAGCACTACAGGGAATCAGCCCCAGCATTTT,CASSTTGNQPQHF
TRBV2,TRBJ2-3,15,TRBD2,.,TGTGCCAGCAGACTAGCGGGGGGGCGCAGGGATACGCAGTATTTT,CASRLAGGRRDTQYF
TRBV21-1,TRBJ1-5,15,.,few,.,CASIFGTGNNQPQHF
TRBV12-3/TRBV12-4,TRBJ1-5,12,.,.,TGTGCCAGCAGTTTGTCGGATCAGCCCCAGCATTTT,CASSLSDQPQHF
TRBV5-6,TRBJ1-1,13,.,.,TGTGCCAGCAGTTCCGTAAGGGGGGGCCAAGCTTTCTTT,CASSSVRGGQAFF
TRBV11-2,TRBJ2-3,13,TRBD2,.,TGTGCCAGCGGGGCGGGGGAAGGGGATACGCAGTATTTT,CASGAGEGDTQYF
TRBV7-9,TRBJ2-5,16,TRBD2,.,TGTGCCAGCAGCACTAGACTAGCGGGGGGCCAAGAGACCCAGTACTTC,CASSTRLAGGQETQYF
TRBV19,TRBJ2-7,15,TRBD1,.,TGTGCCAGTAGCCTACAACAGGGGGCTACCTACGAGCAGTACTTC,CASSLQQGATYEQYF
TRBV19,TRBJ2-7,18,.,few,TGTGCCAGTAGTATAGGGTCCCGGACAGCGACCCGAACCTACGAGCAGTACTTC,CASSIGSRTATRTYEQYF
TRBV2,TRBJ2-2,15,TRBD1,few,TGTGCCAGCACCGGACAGGGAACGAACACCGGGGAGCTGTTTTTT,CASTGQGTNTGELFF
TRBV2,TRBJ2-3,13,TRBD2,.,TGTGCCAGCAGGACGCGGGAGAGAGATACGCAGTATTTT,CASRTRERDTQYF
TRBV7-9,TRBJ1-2,16,TRBD1,.,TGTGCCAGCAGCCAGATGCCGGGACAGGGTGACTATGGCTACACCTTC,CASSQMPGQGDYGYTF
TRBV21-1,TRBJ2-5,16,.,few,TGTGCCAGCAGCAAAGTTAGGGAGGCAGGAGGAGAGACCCAGTACTTC,CASSKVREAGGETQYF
TRBV27,TRBJ1-1,13,.,.,TGTGCCAGCTTTTTGAAGCCGAACACTGAAGCTTTCTTT,CASFLKPNTEAFF
TRBV5-1,TRBJ2-1,15,TRBD2,few,TGCGCCAGCGGATCACCGGGACTAGGATACAATGAGCAGTTCTTC,CASGSPGLGYNEQFF
TRBV5-6,TRBJ2-7,15,.,.,TGTGCCAGCAGCTTACCACCGGGGGCAAGCTACGAGCAGTACTTC,CASSLPPGASYEQYF
TRBV11-3,TRBJ1-1,14,.,.,TGTGCCAGCAGCCCGCGGCCAATGAACACTGAAGCTTTCTTT,CASSPRPMNTEAFF
TRBV7-9,TRBJ2-3,14,.,.,TGTGCCAGCAGCTTAGGGATTAGGGCAGATACGCAGTATTTT,CASSLGIRADTQYF
TRBV3-1,TRBJ2-5,17,.,.,TGTGCCAGCAGCCAAGAGGGGGCGATGACGGGTCAAGAGACCCAGTACTTC,CASSQEGAMTGQETQYF
TRBV19,TRBJ2-3,13,.,few,TGTGCCAGTAGTGAGGGGTGGGTGGATACGCAGTATTTT,CASSEGWVDTQYF
TRBV30,TRBJ2-5,12,.,once,TGTGCCTGGAGGACAGGGACTGAGACCCAGTACTTC,CAWRTGTETQYF
TRBV12-3/TRBV12-4,TRBJ1-5,14,.,few,TGTGCCAGCACCAAGGGACGGTGGAATCAGCCCCAGCATTTT,CASTKGRWNQPQHF